The 6 T cell receptor beta chains presented below share a single source sample, sequenced in a study of blood T cell repertoires in COVID-19. Assay: immunoSEQ multiplex PCR; the TCRdb copy retains only in-frame clones and omits some. The sample lists about 68,000 clones; approximately 89% were seen once. Sequencing was done on a sample of peripheral blood. These receptors originate from a woman aged 55-69 years with active COVID-19.

The gene calls are TRBV18 and TRBJ2-1; tentatively, D is TRBD2 (6 bases). Germline V lookup: CDR1 KGHSH, CDR2 LQKENI. CDR3 length: 14 residues. Between the trimmed V and J ends, which lost 2 bases and 7 bases, there was a span of 12 bases. CDR3 DNA: TGTGCCAGCTCACCAGGGGTTGCGGGGAATGAGCAGTTCTTC. Amino acid sequence: CASSPGVAGNEQFF.

The CDR3 nucleotides are TGTGCCAGCAGGACGACAGGAACGTATGGCTACACCTTC. Translation: CASRTTGTYGYTF. This chain links TRBV3-1 (or the pseudogene TRBV3-2) with TRBJ1-2, with a possible D match to TRBD1 (6 bases). V lost 6 bases, J lost 5 bases, and 13 bases lay in between. Germline values: CDR1 LGHDT, CDR2 YNNKEL (reference sequence). This CDR3 contains 13 residues.

V gene TRBV19 combines with J gene TRBJ1-5; the D gene is possibly TRBD1 (6 bases). The CDR3 extends over 18 amino acids. Germline V gene data show CDR1 as LNHDA and CDR2 as SQIVND (reference sequence). V lost 6 bases and J 0 bases, leaving 21 bases between the germline ends. In DNA form, the CDR3 reads TGTGCCAGTAGCCTAGGACAGCCGAAAAGATATAGCAATCAGCCCCAGCATTTT. Protein product: CASSLGQPKRYSNQPQHF.

The chain employs TRBV11-2 and TRBJ2-1, with unresolved D. Trimming pared 4 bases from V and 9 bases from J, leaving 16 bases between. The CDR3 contains 14 residues. The germline V gene encodes CDR1 SGHAT and CDR2 FQNNGV. CDR3 in DNA: TGTGCCAGCAGCTCCCGGTTTAGTGTTGGTGAGCAGTTCTTC. This codes for CASSSRFSVGEQFF.

This chain uses TRBV4-1 with TRBJ2-7, with TRBD1 identical over 7 bases. The length of the CDR3 is 15 residues. V shed 0 bases, J shed 2 bases, and the junction held 4 bases outside the gene matches. Germline V CDR1 and CDR2: MGHRA, YSYEKL. The CDR3 sequence: CASSQEGTDPYEQYF. CDR3 coding DNA: TGCGCCAGCAGCCAAGAAGGGACAGACCCCTACGAGCAGTACTTC.

This clone was seen a handful of times. This chain joins TRBV4-1 and TRBJ1-3, with D possibly matching TRBD1 (5 bases). This CDR3 spans 16 amino acids. V lost 3 bases, J lost 4 bases, and 16 bases lay in between. The germline gives CDR1 MGHRA, CDR2 YSYEKL. The CDR3 DNA follows: TGCGCCAGCAGCCACCCGGCCCGGGACTCAGGAAACACCATATATTTT. It encodes CASSHPARDSGNTIYF.